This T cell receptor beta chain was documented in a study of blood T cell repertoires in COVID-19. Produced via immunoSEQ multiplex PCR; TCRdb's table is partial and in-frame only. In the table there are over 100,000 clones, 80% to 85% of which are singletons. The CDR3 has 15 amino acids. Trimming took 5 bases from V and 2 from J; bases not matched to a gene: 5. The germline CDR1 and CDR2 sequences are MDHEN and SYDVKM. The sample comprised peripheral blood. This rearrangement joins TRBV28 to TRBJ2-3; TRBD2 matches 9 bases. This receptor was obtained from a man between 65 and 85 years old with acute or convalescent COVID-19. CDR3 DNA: TGTGCCAGCAGTAACCTAGCGGGGCCCACAGATACGCAGTATTTT. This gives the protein CASSNLAGPTDTQYF. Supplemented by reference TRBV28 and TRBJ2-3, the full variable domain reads DVKVTQSSRYLVKRTGEKVFLECVQDMDHENMFWYRQDPGLGLRLIYFSYDVKMKEKGDIPEGYSVSREKKERFSLILESASTNQTSMYLCASSNLAGPTDTQYFGPGTRLTVL.